This T cell receptor beta chain was recorded in a study of blood T cell repertoires in COVID-19. Across the whole study: The origin of the acute and convalescent COVID-19 samples was the United States, Italy and Spain. In each case, the material was cDNA or gDNA derived from T cells, B-cell-depleted T cells, or PBMCs.

V shed 2 bases, J shed 7 bases, and the junction held 4 bases outside the gene matches. Germline CDR1 is SGHRS and CDR2 is YFSETQ. CDR3 length: 14 residues. In the source study's methods: Reference gene primer amplification yielded estimated nucleated cell counts. Generated by immunoSEQ multiplex PCR, the TCRdb table keeps only in-frame clones and is missing some. From that table come the V and J calls and clone size; the DNA was used to work out D and trimming. The data contain about 250,000 clones, around nine tenths of them singletons. The sequence came from a man aged 18 to 30 with active or convalescent COVID-19. Sequencing was carried out using peripheral blood. The gene calls are TRBV5-1 and TRBJ2-2; 8 nucleotides match TRBD1. The CDR3 bases are TGCGCCAGCAGCTTCTCAGGGGGCGGCGGGGAGCTGTTTTTT. Amino acids: CASSFSGGGGELFF.